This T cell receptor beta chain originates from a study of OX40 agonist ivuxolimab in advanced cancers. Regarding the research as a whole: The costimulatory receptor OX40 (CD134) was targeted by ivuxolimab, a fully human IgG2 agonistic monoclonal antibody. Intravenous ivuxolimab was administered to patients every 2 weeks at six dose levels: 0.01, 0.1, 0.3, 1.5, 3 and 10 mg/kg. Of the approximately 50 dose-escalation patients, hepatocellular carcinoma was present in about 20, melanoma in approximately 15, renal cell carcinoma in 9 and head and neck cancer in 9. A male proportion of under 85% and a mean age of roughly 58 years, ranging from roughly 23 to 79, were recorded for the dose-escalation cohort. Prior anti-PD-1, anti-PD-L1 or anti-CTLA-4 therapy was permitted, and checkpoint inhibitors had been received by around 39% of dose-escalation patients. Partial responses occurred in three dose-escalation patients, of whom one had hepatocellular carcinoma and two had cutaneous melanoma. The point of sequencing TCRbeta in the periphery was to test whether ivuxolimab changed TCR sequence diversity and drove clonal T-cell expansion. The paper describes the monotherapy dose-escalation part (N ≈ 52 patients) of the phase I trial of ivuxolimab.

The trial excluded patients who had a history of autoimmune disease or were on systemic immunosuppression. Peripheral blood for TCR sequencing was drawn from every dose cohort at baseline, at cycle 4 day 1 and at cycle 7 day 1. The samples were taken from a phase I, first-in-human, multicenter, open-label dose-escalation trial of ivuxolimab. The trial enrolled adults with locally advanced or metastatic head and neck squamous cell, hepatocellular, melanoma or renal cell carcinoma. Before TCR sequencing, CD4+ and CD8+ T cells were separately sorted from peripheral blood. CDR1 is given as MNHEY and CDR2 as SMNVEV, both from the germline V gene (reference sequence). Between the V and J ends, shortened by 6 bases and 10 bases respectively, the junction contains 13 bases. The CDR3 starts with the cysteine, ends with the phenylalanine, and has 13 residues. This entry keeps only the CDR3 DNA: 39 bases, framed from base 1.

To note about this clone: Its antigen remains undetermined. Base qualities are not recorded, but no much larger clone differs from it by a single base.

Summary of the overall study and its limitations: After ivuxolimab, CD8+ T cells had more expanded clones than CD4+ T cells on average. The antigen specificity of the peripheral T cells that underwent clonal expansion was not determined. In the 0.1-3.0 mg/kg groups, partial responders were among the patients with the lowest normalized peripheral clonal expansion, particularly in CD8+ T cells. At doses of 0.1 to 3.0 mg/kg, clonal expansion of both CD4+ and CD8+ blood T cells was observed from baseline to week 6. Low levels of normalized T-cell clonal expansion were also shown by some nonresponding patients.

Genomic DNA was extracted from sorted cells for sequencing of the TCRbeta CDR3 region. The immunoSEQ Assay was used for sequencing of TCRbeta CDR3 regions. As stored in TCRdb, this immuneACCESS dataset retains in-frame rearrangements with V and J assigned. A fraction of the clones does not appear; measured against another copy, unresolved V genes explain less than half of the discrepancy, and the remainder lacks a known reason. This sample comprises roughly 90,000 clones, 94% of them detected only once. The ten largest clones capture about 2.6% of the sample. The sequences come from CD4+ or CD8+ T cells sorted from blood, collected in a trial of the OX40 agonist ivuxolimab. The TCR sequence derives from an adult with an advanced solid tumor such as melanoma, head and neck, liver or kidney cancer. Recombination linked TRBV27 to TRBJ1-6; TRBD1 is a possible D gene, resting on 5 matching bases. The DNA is TGTGCCAGCAGCTGGGGCTTGGGGTCACCCCTCCACTTT. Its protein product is CASSWGLGSPLHF.